The clone carrying this T cell receptor beta chain was picked up many times. Its specificity is not known. Over several immunoSEQ plates, each subset's genomic DNA was distributed in even portions. TCRdb keeps only in-frame clones here, not all; method: immunoSEQ multiplex PCR. The profile shows over a million clones, approximately 80% of them singletons. This sample was included in a study of shared clonotypes between healthy human individuals. V was clipped by 6 bases and J by 12 bases; unmatched bases: 16. Germline V gene data show CDR1 as KGHSH and CDR2 as LQKENI. This CDR3 contains 15 residues. Healthy and HIV-negative, the adult donors had no recent acute infections or vaccinations. Study observations and caveats: Specimens sampled were limited to blood, with tissue repertoires likely differing. For sorted subsets, rarefaction showed incomplete sequencing despite large depth.

Material: memory CD4+ T cells from PBMCs. As for subset: CD45RA-negative fraction. The clonotype originates from a man aged 18-30 years in good health. Some clones in this sample may be carry-over from other donors' samples. The gene calls are TRBV18 and TRBJ2-1; 8 bases map to TRBD2. The CDR3 sequence: CASSPTSSREAGQFF. The CDR3 DNA reads as TGTGCCAGCTCGCCCACCTCATCGCGGGAGGCAGGGCAGTTCTTC.